This T cell receptor (beta chain) is drawn from a study of identical twins. Study-wide results and caveats: The study found that models underestimated out-of-frame TCR alpha sharing in monozygotic twins.

TCRdb re-called the 5' RACE reads with MiXCR, one entry per CDR3 protein. This table has a few hundred thousand distinct CDR3 sequences, around 24% appearing once. Trimming removed 7 bases from V and 7 bases from J, with 14 bases in between. The CDR3 loop spans 14 amino acids. Worth noting for this clonotype: Its antigen is still unknown.

These records were also assigned to another study, of T cells expressing NK-cell markers. That paper notes: Obtained from sorted CD3+CD56+NKG2C+, CD3+CD56+NKG2C- and CD3+CD56-NKG2C+ T cells were the TCR beta repertoires. Eight donors were sequenced, seven testing HCMV-seropositive and one testing seronegative. In a group of five to seven donors, dominant NKG2C+ clonotypes represented about 1.0-8% of CD8+ T cells.

Sequenced sample: CD4+ T cells sorted from blood. The chain employs TRBV12-3 or TRBV12-4 and TRBJ1-6; the D is unclear. The source is a woman in her late teens or twenties in good health. The CDR3 is CASIIPGSNSPLHF. The CDR3, as DNA: TGTGCCAGCATTATCCCGGGATCAAATTCACCCCTCCACTTT.